The clone carrying this TCR beta chain was detected once. With V trimmed by 4 bases and J by 2 bases, 1 base remained unmatched. Per the germline V gene, CDR1 is GTSNPN and CDR2 is SVGIG (reference sequence). CDR3 size: 13 residues. Profiled with immunoSEQ multiplex PCR; TCRdb holds only in-frame clones, not every one. This sample has some 150,000 clones; roughly 93% occur once, and the top ten carry less than 0.95%. The data were taken from a study of T cell responses to AZD1222 COVID-19 vaccine. The clonotype was recovered from an adult in good health. Here the sequenced sample was peripheral blood, taken on day 0 of MenACWY control vaccination. The chain couples TRBV30 to TRBJ2-1, with TRBD2 matching over 8 bases. This CDR3 is CAWTGLAYNEQFF. DNA for the CDR3: TGTGCCTGGACGGGACTAGCCTACAATGAGCAGTTCTTC. The full variable domain, completed using reference TRBV30 and TRBJ2-1, is SQTIHQWPATLVQPVGSPLSLECTVEGTSNPNLYWYRQAAGRGLQLLFYSVGIGQISSEVPQNLSASRPQDRQFILSSKKLLLSDSGFYLCAWTGLAYNEQFFGPGTRLTVL.